A single T cell receptor (beta chain) is shown here with its context. What it binds is unknown. Sequencing was performed with immunoSEQ multiplex PCR; in TCRdb, only in-frame clones are kept and a portion is missing. The top ten hold under 8.5% of the sample, which has nearly 110,000 clones, 90% seen once. The sample is drawn from a study of T cell responses to AZD1222 COVID-19 vaccine. Study-level results: Baseline serostatus was positive in only a handful of AZD1222 recipients. The sample set comprised mostly white British donors with more females, and clonal diversity was possibly underestimated. Sampled repertoires all dated from after the peak T cell response. After two AZD1222 doses, spike-specific TCR breadth and depth rose versus day 0.

V was trimmed by 2 bases and J by 13 bases, leaving 8 bases between them. CDR3 length equals 11 residues. Germline V gene sequence: CDR1 SNHLY, CDR2 FYNNEI. The input for sequencing was peripheral blood, taken 28 days after the second AZD1222 dose. The rearrangement uses TRBV2 and TRBJ1-4; the D gene is possibly TRBD1 (5 bases). The clonotype was recovered from an adult who received the AZD1222 COVID-19 vaccine. CDR3 sequence reads: CASSETGGLFF. For the CDR3, the DNA is TGTGCCAGCAGTGAAACCGGGGGACTGTTTTTT.